This TCR beta chain was recovered during a study of T cell changes during pregnancy in multiple sclerosis. Assay: immunoSEQ multiplex PCR; the TCRdb copy retains only in-frame clones and omits some. The sample records around 30,000 clones, 85% to 90% being singletons. V was pared by 3 bases and J by 5 bases, with 6 bases of the junction left unmatched. This CDR3 contains 15 residues. The germline CDR1 and CDR2 sequences are MRHNA and SNTAGT. The chain recombines TRBV6-4 with TRBJ2-3, with 9 bases aligning to TRBD2. The starting material was CD8+ T cells from peripheral blood mononuclear cells, obtained after pregnancy. This receptor was obtained from a female donor with multiple sclerosis, enrolled in a pregnancy study. Written as DNA, the CDR3 is TGTGCCAGCAGTGAGGGCGGGGGGGCCGTAGATACGCAGTATTTT. Its protein product is CASSEGGGAVDTQYF.